This T cell receptor (beta chain) was retrieved from a study of T cells expressing NK-cell markers. Study results and limitations: A few donors likewise had their CD3+CD56-NKG2C+ fraction led by these clonotypes.

With regard to this clonotype: Its antigen is undetermined.

TCRdb processed the 5' RACE reads again and assigns one entry to each CDR3 protein, with no DNA. Its clone listing holds roughly 150,000 distinct CDR3 sequences. This sequence was found in a man aged 18-75 years in good health. The sample comprised blood T cells: a sorted CD56 or NKG2C T cell subset, CD4+ or CD8+ T cells, or bulk PBMC T cells (not recorded which).

CDR3 protein: CASSLSGRTGELFF. The V call is TRBV7-8, the J call TRBJ2-2. CDR1 is SGHVS, CDR2 FQNEAQ, per germline. This CDR3 spans 14 amino acids. Variable domain in full (rest from reference TRBV7-8 and TRBJ2-2): GAGVSQSPRYKVAKRGQDVALRCDPISGHVSLFWYQQALGQGPEFLTYFQNEAQLDKSGLPSDRFFAERPEGSVSTLKIQRTQQEDSAVYLCASSLSGRTGELFFGEGSRLTVL.